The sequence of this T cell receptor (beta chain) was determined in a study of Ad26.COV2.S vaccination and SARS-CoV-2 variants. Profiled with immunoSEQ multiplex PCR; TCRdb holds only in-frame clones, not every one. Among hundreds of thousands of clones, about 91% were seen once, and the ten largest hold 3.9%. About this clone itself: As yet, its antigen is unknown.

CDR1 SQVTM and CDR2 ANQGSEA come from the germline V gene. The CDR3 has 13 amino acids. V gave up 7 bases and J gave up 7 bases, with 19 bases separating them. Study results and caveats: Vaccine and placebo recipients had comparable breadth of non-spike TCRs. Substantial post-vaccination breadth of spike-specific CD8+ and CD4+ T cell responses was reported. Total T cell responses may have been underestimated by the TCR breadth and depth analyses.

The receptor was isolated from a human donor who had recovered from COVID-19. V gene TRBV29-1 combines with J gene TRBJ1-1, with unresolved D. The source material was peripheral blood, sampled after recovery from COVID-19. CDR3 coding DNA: TGCAGCGCCCTATGGCGGGCCTTGGGTGAAGCTTTCTTT. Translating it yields CSALWRALGEAFF.